A selection of T cell receptor beta chains follows, all from one sample in a study of CD8 T cells in Susac syndrome. A single record per CDR3 protein comes from TCRdb applying MiXCR to the immunoSEQ multiplex PCR reads. The repertoire holds approximately 190,000 distinct CDR3 sequences, with approximately 93% as singletons. Sequencing was carried out using CD4+ T cells from PBMCs. These receptors all stem from a human donor in good health. CDR3s include the opening cysteine and the closing phenylalanine or tryptophan. A D gene is named only where the DNA matches it firmly. Clone size is stated in some rows and not others, as once, few, many or a class when expanded.

j_call | d_call | cdr3_length | clone_size | v_call | cdr3_nt | cdr3_aa
TRBJ2-5 | . | 15 | . | TRBV10-3 | TGTGCCATCAGTGAGTCGAGACGGCGCGGTCAGACCCAGTACTTC | CAISESRRRGQTQYF
TRBJ2-2 | TRBD2 | 15 | . | TRBV28 | TGTGCCAGCAGTTTCGGCGGGGGTAACACCGGGGAGCTGTTTTTT | CASSFGGGNTGELFF
TRBJ1-5 | . | 16 | once | TRBV6-2/TRBV6-3 | TGTGCCAGCAGTAACGCTTTGGCGGGTCCAGTCCAGCCCCAGCATTTT | CASSNALAGPVQPQHF
TRBJ1-5 | . | 14 | . | TRBV7-9 | TGTGCCAGCAGCCCTCAGGGTTACAATCAGCCCCAGCATTTT | CASSPQGYNQPQHF
TRBJ2-1 | TRBD2 | 17 | . | TRBV24-1 | TGTGCCACCAGTGATTGGACTAGCGGGGGGGCCTACAATGAGCAGTTCTTC | CATSDWTSGGAYNEQFF
TRBJ1-4 | TRBD1 | 13 | . | TRBV10-3 | TGTGCCACTACACAGGGGGCGTGGGAAAAACTGTTTTTT | CATTQGAWEKLFF
TRBJ1-2 | . | 13 | . | TRBV7-9 | TGTGCCAGCAGCTTAGCGACAGAAAATGGCTACACCTTC | CASSLATENGYTF
TRBJ1-2 | . | 14 | . | TRBV30 | TGTGCCTGGAGTGTTTTGGGGGCCTACTATGGCTACACCTTC | CAWSVLGAYYGYTF
TRBJ2-7 | . | 14 | . | TRBV5-1 | TGCGCCAGCAGGGGGACCCCACAAAGCGACGAGCAGTACTTC | CASRGTPQSDEQYF
TRBJ1-5 | . | 15 | . | TRBV29-1 | TGCAGCGTCCGGGCGGGGGGAGGTCATAGTCAGCCCCAGCATTTT | CSVRAGGGHSQPQHF
TRBJ2-5 | . | 14 | . | TRBV6-2/TRBV6-3 | TGTGCCAGCAGGGGAATCGGGTACCAAGAGACCCAGTACTTC | CASRGIGYQETQYF
TRBJ2-7 | . | 15 | . | TRBV21-1 | TGTGCCAGCAGCAAAGTACTGTCTTCCTCATACGAGCAGTACTTC | CASSKVLSSSYEQYF
TRBJ1-1 | . | 14 | . | TRBV19 | TGTGCCAGTAGTAGACAGGCGATCAACACTGAAGCTTTCTTT | CASSRQAINTEAFF
TRBJ1-1 | TRBD1 | 17 | . | TRBV7-2 | TGTGCCAGCAGCCGTATGCCGGGACAGGGAATGGGGAGTAGGGCTTTCTTT | CASSRMPGQGMGSRAFF
TRBJ1-4 | TRBD1 | 13 | once | TRBV29-1 | TGCAGCGTTGGAGGGACAGTGAGCGAAAAACTGTTTTTT | CSVGGTVSEKLFF
TRBJ2-2 | . | 13 | . | TRBV29-1 | TGCAGCGTTGAGGCCAGATACACCGGGGAGCTGTTTTTT | CSVEARYTGELFF
TRBJ1-1 | . | 15 | . | TRBV27 | TGTGCCAGCAGTTTTAGCCGGGACACCTACACTGAAGCTTTCTTT | CASSFSRDTYTEAFF
TRBJ2-3 | . | 16 | once | TRBV10-2 | TGCGCCAGCAGTAAGACAGGCCTAACTCCCACAGATACGCAGTATTTT | CASSKTGLTPTDTQYF
TRBJ1-1 | . | 16 | . | TRBV20-1 | TGCAGTGCCAACGGACAGTATGTTTTAAGAAACACTGAAGCTTTCTTT | CSANGQYVLRNTEAFF
TRBJ1-3 | TRBD1 | 13 | . | TRBV20-1 | TGCAGTGCCACCGACAGGGGTGGAAACACCATATATTTT | CSATDRGGNTIYF
TRBJ1-5 | . | 15 | . | TRBV7-9 | TGTGCCAGCAGCTTCGACGCGGGGAGCAATCAGCCCCAGCATTTT | CASSFDAGSNQPQHF
TRBJ2-3 | . | 13 | . | TRBV7-9 | TGTGCCAGCAGCTTAACCGGCACAGATACGCAGTATTTT | CASSLTGTDTQYF
TRBJ2-7 | TRBD1 | 14 | . | TRBV6-1 | TGTGCCAGCAGCGCCGGGACAGGTTCCTACGAGCAGTACTTC | CASSAGTGSYEQYF
TRBJ2-3 | TRBD2 | 18 | . | TRBV12-3/TRBV12-4 | TGTGCCAGCAGTTTAGGAGCGGGGGGCAGACAGGGCACAGATACGCAGTATTTT | CASSLGAGGRQGTDTQYF
TRBJ2-3 | TRBD2 | 14 | . | TRBV20-1 | TGCAGTGCGTTACCGGGACTACTCACAGATACGCAGTATTTT | CSALPGLLTDTQYF
TRBJ2-1 | . | 14 | few | TRBV7-8 | TGTGCCAGCAGCCCCCCGGGTTCCTACAATGAGCAGTTCTTC | CASSPPGSYNEQFF
TRBJ2-7 | . | 11 | . | TRBV3-1 | TGTGCCAGCAGCCAAGATAAGGTGCAGTACTTC | CASSQDKVQYF
TRBJ1-5 | TRBD1 | 16 | . | TRBV20-1 | TGCAGTGCTAGATTCATTTACAGGGGGCCCAATCAGCCCCAGCATTTT | CSARFIYRGPNQPQHF
TRBJ1-3 | . | 14 | . | TRBV12-3/TRBV12-4 | TGTGCCAGCAGTATATCGGGGCATGGAAACACCATATATTTT | CASSISGHGNTIYF
TRBJ1-5 | . | 16 | . | TRBV2 | TGTGCCAGCAGTGATTTCGGAGGGTCCCGGATTCCGCCCCAGCATTTT | CASSDFGGSRIPPQHF
TRBJ1-2 | . | 12 | . | TRBV29-1 | TGCAGCGTCTCTCGGGCTAACTATGGCTACACCTTC | CSVSRANYGYTF
TRBJ2-5 | . | 18 | . | TRBV6-5 | TGTGCCAGCAGTTACGGGAACCCGGTCTGGGGCAGCCAAGAGACCCAGTACTTC | CASSYGNPVWGSQETQYF
TRBJ1-1 | . | 12 | once | TRBV12-3/TRBV12-4 | TGTGCCAGCACCCAGGTTAACACTGAAGCTTTCTTT | CASTQVNTEAFF
TRBJ1-1 | TRBD1 | 13 | . | TRBV6-6 | TGTGCCAGCAAACCAGGGGGTGGGACTGAAGCTTTCTTT | CASKPGGGTEAFF
TRBJ1-1 | . | 14 | . | TRBV4-2 | TGTGCCAGCAGCCACAACAGGGACGACACTGAAGCTTTCTTT | CASSHNRDDTEAFF
TRBJ2-7 | . | 12 | . | TRBV6-1 | TGTGCCAGCAGTGAAGCGAGGTTTCAGCAGTACTTC | CASSEARFQQYF
TRBJ2-3 | . | 14 | . | TRBV3-1 | TGTGCCAGCAGCCAAGATCTGGTTTCGTATACGCAGTATTTT | CASSQDLVSYTQYF
TRBJ2-5 | . | 15 | . | TRBV5-1 | TGCGCCAGCAGCGCGGGACGGTTGACAAGAGAGGCCCAGTACTTC | CASSAGRLTREAQYF
TRBJ1-1 | . | 14 | . | TRBV13 | TGTGCCAGCAGCCTTCAGGGGAGGAACACTGAAGCTTTCTTT | CASSLQGRNTEAFF
TRBJ2-5 | . | 14 | . | TRBV4-3 | TGCGCCAGCAGCCAAGATAGCAGAGGCGAGACCCAGTACTTC | CASSQDSRGETQYF
TRBJ1-1 | TRBD1 | 15 | once | TRBV11-1 | TGTGCCAGCAGCTCTTTGACAGGGCTGAACACTGAAGCTTTCTTT | CASSSLTGLNTEAFF
TRBJ2-7 | . | 14 | . | TRBV15 | TGTGCCACCAGCAGAGGGGGAGTTACCTACGAGCAGTACTTC | CATSRGGVTYEQYF
TRBJ2-5 | TRBD1 | 15 | . | TRBV7-2 | TGTGCCAGCAGCACCGGACAGGGGGCGAGGGAGACCCAGTACTTC | CASSTGQGARETQYF
TRBJ2-4 | TRBD1 | 18 | . | TRBV5-1 | TGCGCCAGCAGCTCGGGACAGGGACTGGTACTAGCCAAAAACATTCAGTACTTC | CASSSGQGLVLAKNIQYF
TRBJ2-5 | . | 16 | . | TRBV4-2 | TGTGCCAGCAGCCAAGCCCGGACGGGGAACGGAGAGACCCAGTACTTC | CASSQARTGNGETQYF
TRBJ1-2 | . | 14 | . | TRBV5-1 | TGCGCCAGCAGCTTGGAGGGATCCAGCTATGGCTACACCTTC | CASSLEGSSYGYTF
TRBJ1-5 | . | 15 | . | TRBV12-3/TRBV12-4 | TGTGCCAGCAGCTACTCGGGCAGGCAGGGTCAGCCCCAGCATTTT | CASSYSGRQGQPQHF
TRBJ2-1 | TRBD2 | 14 | . | TRBV11-3 | TGTGCCAGCAGCAGCGGGGGAGGGAGCAATGAGCAGTTCTTC | CASSSGGGSNEQFF
TRBJ1-3 | . | 12 | . | TRBV2 | TGTGCCAGCAGTAACTCTGGAAACACCATATATTTT | CASSNSGNTIYF
TRBJ2-5 | TRBD1 | 14 | . | TRBV20-1 | TGCAGTGCGCCGCCGGGACAGGGGGTTGAGACCCAGTACTTC | CSAPPGQGVETQYF
TRBJ1-2 | . | 13 | . | TRBV12-3/TRBV12-4 | TGTGCCAGCAGGAGCGGGGCAGACTATGGCTACACCTTC | CASRSGADYGYTF
TRBJ2-3 | . | 12 | . | TRBV20-1 | TGCAGTCCTAGACAGTACACAGATACGCAGTATTTT | CSPRQYTDTQYF
TRBJ2-5 | . | 16 | . | TRBV19 | TGTGCCAGTAGTGTCAATACTAGGTTGTACCAAGAGACCCAGTACTTC | CASSVNTRLYQETQYF
TRBJ2-7 | TRBD2 | 14 | . | TRBV12-3/TRBV12-4 | TGTGCCAGCAGACCAGCGGGGCCGACATACGAGCAGTACTTC | CASRPAGPTYEQYF
TRBJ2-6 | . | 18 | . | TRBV2 | TGTGCCAGCAGTGAAGCCCCCCCCGGAGTCTCTGGGGCCAACGTCCTGACTTTC | CASSEAPPGVSGANVLTF
TRBJ2-1 | TRBD2 | 15 | once | TRBV10-3 | TGTGCCATCAGTGAGTCCCCGGGGGGGAACAATGAGCAGTTCTTC | CAISESPGGNNEQFF
TRBJ1-2 | TRBD1 | 14 | . | TRBV5-4 | TGTGCCAGCAGCTTGGCCAGAGCAGGGGGAAGCTACACCTTC | CASSLARAGGSYTF
TRBJ1-1 | . | 14 | . | TRBV5-1 | TGCGCCAGCAGCTCGATGGGCGTGAACACTGAAGCTTTCTTT | CASSSMGVNTEAFF
TRBJ2-3 | TRBD1 | 13 | few | TRBV7-8 | TGTGCCAGCAGCTCAGGGGGCGCAGATACGCAGTATTTT | CASSSGGADTQYF